One sample yielded the 28 T cell receptor beta chains listed below, sequenced in a study of blood T cell repertoires in COVID-19. Repertoires were generated with immunoSEQ multiplex PCR, while TCRdb's copy carries only in-frame clones and drops some. The sample gives roughly 330,000 clones, roughly 87% of which show up once; approximately 10% is in the top ten. The sample taken for sequencing was peripheral blood. These receptors were taken from a young man with COVID-19, enrolled during active disease.

The V call is TRBV7-3, the J call TRBJ2-5, with TRBD1 identical over 8 bases. The CDR3 totals 19 residues. Germline lookup yields CDR1 SGHTA and CDR2 FQGTGA. The J segment lost 0 bases and the V segment lost 4 bases, leaving 16 bases of the junction unmatched. This CDR3 is CASSSSPGTGNAHQETQYF. The CDR3 nucleotides read TGTGCCAGCAGCTCCTCCCCTGGGACAGGCAATGCCCACCAAGAGACCCAGTACTTC.

V and J are TRBV2 and TRBJ2-5; 10 bases agree with TRBD2. Germline V lookup: CDR1 SNHLY, CDR2 FYNNEI. The CDR3 has 15 amino acids. The V and J ends lost 5 bases and 0 bases, in that order; junction bases with no gene match: 3. CDR3 nucleotide sequence: TGTGCCAGCAGTCTAGCGGGGGCCCACCAAGAGACCCAGTACTTC. Its translation: CASSLAGAHQETQYF.

The rearrangement joins TRBV4-3 to TRBJ1-1; 8 nucleotides agree with TRBD1. This CDR3 is built from 15 residues. Losses at the gene ends were 4 bases for V and 4 bases for J; bases not matched to a gene: 8. Germline V lookup: CDR1 LGHNA, CDR2 YSLEER. The CDR3 here is CASSPGQALGTEAFF. For the CDR3, the DNA is TGCGCCAGCAGCCCGGGACAGGCCCTGGGCACTGAAGCTTTCTTT.

The chain combines TRBV9 with TRBJ1-4; TRBD1 aligns across 7 bases. This CDR3 is 15 amino acids long. V gave up 3 bases and J gave up 8 bases; unmatched junction bases: 10. Germline V gives CDR1 SGDLS, CDR2 YYNGEE. This CDR3 is CASSATGAEGEKLFF. The CDR3 DNA is TGTGCCAGCAGCGCAACAGGGGCGGAAGGGGAAAAACTGTTTTTT.

This chain connects TRBV30 to TRBJ1-3, with unresolved D. There are 13 residues in the CDR3. Germline V gene sequence: CDR1 GTSNPN, CDR2 SVGIG (reference sequence). V was shortened by 5 bases and J by 0 bases, with 8 bases between the two germline ends. CDR3 bases: TGTGCCTGGGTTTCTTACTCTGGAAACACCATATATTTT. As protein: CAWVSYSGNTIYF.

The chain joins TRBV24-1 to TRBJ2-7; D remains ambiguous. The CDR3 has 13 residues. Germline V gives CDR1 KGHDR, CDR2 SFDVKD. The V end was cut by 9 bases, the J end by 5 bases, with 16 bases between. The CDR3 is CATAGGRFDEQYF. As DNA, the CDR3 is TGTGCCACCGCCGGCGGCAGATTTGACGAGCAGTACTTC.

The V and J genes are TRBV4-1 and TRBJ1-2, with D perhaps matching TRBD1 (5 bases). V shed 0 bases and J shed 4 bases, with 12 bases lying between them. The CDR3 has 15 amino acids. CDR1 is MGHRA, CDR2 YSYEKL, per germline. CDR3 nucleotides: TGCGCCAGCAGCCAAGAGGCCAGGGTCGGCTATGGCTACACCTTC. This gives the protein CASSQEARVGYGYTF.

This clone has only a few counts. This chain links TRBV2 with TRBJ2-2; maybe TRBD1 (6 bases). The CDR3 contains 14 residues. CDR1 is SNHLY and CDR2 is FYNNEI in the germline V gene. Trimming took off 4 bases at V and 4 bases at J, with 10 bases between the two ends. The CDR3 protein is CASSAGEATGELFF. DNA of the CDR3: TGTGCCAGCAGTGCAGGGGAAGCCACCGGGGAGCTGTTTTTT.

The chain couples TRBV7-9 to TRBJ2-7, with 7 nucleotides matching TRBD2. J gave up 2 bases and V 8 bases, and 12 bases lay outside the gene matches. Germline loops: CDR1 SEHNR, CDR2 FQNEAQ (reference sequence). The CDR3 is 15 residues long. The DNA for the CDR3 is TGTGCCAGCCTACCCCTTGGCGGGACTACCTACGAGCAGTACTTC. Protein: CASLPLGGTTYEQYF.

The rearrangement joins TRBV28 to TRBJ1-2; no reliable D call. The CDR3 runs 16 residues. V lost 8 bases to trimming and J lost 8 bases, with 27 bases between them. Germline V gives CDR1 MDHEN, CDR2 SYDVKM. The CDR3 DNA reads TGTGCCAGCGCTAGCAGTTTAATTTCGGGGAGAGACGGCTACACCTTC. It yields the protein CASASSLISGRDGYTF.

The rearrangement uses TRBV5-1 and TRBJ2-1; D not resolved. In germline, CDR1 is SGHRS, CDR2 YFSETQ. The germline V and J ends were trimmed by 0 bases and 0 bases, with 7 bases remaining between them. The CDR3 is 15 amino acids. The DNA for the CDR3 is TGCGCCAGCAGCTTGGCGAGCGACTCCTACAATGAGCAGTTCTTC. Translating it yields CASSLASDSYNEQFF. Full variable domain (missing parts from reference TRBV5-1 and TRBJ2-1): KAGVTQTPRYLIKTRGQQVTLSCSPISGHRSVSWYQQTPGQGLQFLFEYFSETQRNKGNFPGRFSGRQFSNSRSEMNVSTLELGDSALYLCASSLASDSYNEQFFGPGTRLTVL.

This rearrangement joins TRBV15 to TRBJ1-4, with 7 bases identical to TRBD1. CDR1 and CDR2 from the germline V gene are LNHNV and YYDKDF (reference sequence). V lost 1 base and J lost 0; bases outside the gene matches: 2. CDR3 length equals 16 residues. The CDR3 DNA is TGTGCCACCAGCAGAGGACAGGGACCAACTAATGAAAAACTGTTTTTT. Amino acids: CATSRGQGPTNEKLFF. The variable domain in full, with the rest retrieved from reference TRBV15 and TRBJ1-4, is DAMVIQNPRYQVTQFGKPVTLSCSQTLNHNVMYWYQQKSSQAPKLLFHYYDKDFNNEADTPDNFQSRRPNTSFCFLDIRSPGLGDTAMYLCATSRGQGPTNEKLFFGSGTQLSVL.

The chain has TRBV30 and TRBJ2-7; no definite D call. Germline values: CDR1 GTSNPN, CDR2 SVGIG (reference sequence). This CDR3 comprises 13 residues. V was shortened by 0 bases and J by 4 bases, with 10 bases between the two germline ends. This chain's CDR3 is CAWSVRRLYEQYF. Written as DNA, the CDR3 is TGTGCCTGGAGTGTACGGCGACTTTACGAGCAGTACTTC.

The chain recombines TRBV7-2 with TRBJ2-3, with D possibly TRBD2 on 6 matching bases. CDR1 SGHTA and CDR2 FQGNSA come from the germline V gene. Trimming pared 4 bases from V and 6 bases from J, leaving 14 bases between. The CDR3 has 14 residues. In DNA, the CDR3 is TGTGCCAGCAGCTATGTCGGAGGGCCGGATACGCAGTATTTT. It yields the protein CASSYVGGPDTQYF.

The V and J genes are TRBV5-4 and TRBJ2-2; 8 bases are shared with TRBD2. CDR3 length equals 14 residues. V lost 2 bases and J lost 8; bases outside the gene matches: 5. Germline V gene data show CDR1 as SGHNT and CDR2 as YYREEE (reference sequence). The CDR3 sequence: CASSFGGAGGELFF. Here the CDR3 DNA reads TGTGCCAGCAGCTTCGGGGGGGCAGGAGGGGAGCTGTTTTTT.

This clone appeared once. This sequence joins TRBV2 and TRBJ2-7; D may be TRBD2 (5 bases). Trimming shortened V by 3 bases and J by 1 base, and 7 bases separated the two germline ends. The CDR3 covers 13 residues. The germline V gene has CDR1 SNHLY and CDR2 FYNNEI. Written as DNA, the CDR3 is TGTGCCAGCAGTGACGGGGTTTCCTACGAGCAGTACTTC. Translating it yields CASSDGVSYEQYF.

The chain carries TRBV20-1 and TRBJ2-7, with D possibly matching TRBD2 (5 bases). Germline CDR1 is DFQATT and CDR2 is SNEGSKA (reference sequence). Trimming took 6 bases from V and 0 from J, leaving 15 bases between them. There are 14 residues in the CDR3. The CDR3 loop reads CSASKDWSSYEQYF. The DNA for the CDR3 is TGCAGTGCCAGTAAGGACTGGAGCTCCTACGAGCAGTACTTC.

This clone came up once. This rearrangement joins TRBV6-5 to TRBJ2-7; TRBD2 might be the D (6 bases). CDR3 length: 13 amino acids. The V end lost 6 bases, the J end lost 3 bases, and 12 bases lay between the germline ends. Looked up from germline, CDR1 is MNHEY and CDR2 is SVGAGI. In nucleotides, the CDR3 is TGTGCCAGCAGCGTCCTCGGGGGCTACGAGCAGTACTTC. As protein: CASSVLGGYEQYF.

The chain employs TRBV24-1 and TRBJ2-2; D call uncertain. V lost 4 bases to trimming and J lost 1 base, with 9 bases between them. This CDR3 is 15 amino acids long. From germline, CDR1 is KGHDR and CDR2 SFDVKD. This chain's CDR3 is CATSDWSGNTGELFF. CDR3 DNA: TGTGCCACCAGTGACTGGAGTGGGAACACCGGGGAGCTGTTTTTT.

The table lists this clone with a count of one. The V and J genes are TRBV6-5 and TRBJ2-5; D is perhaps TRBD2 (5 bases). With 6 bases removed from V and 5 bases from J, the gap between germline ends came to 7 bases. Germline V gene lookup returns CDR1 MNHEY and CDR2 SVGAGI. CDR3 length: 11 amino acids. The CDR3 sequence: CASSRGETQYF. In nucleotides, the CDR3 is TGTGCCAGCAGCCGGGGTGAGACCCAGTACTTC.

The chain recombines TRBV6-5 with TRBJ1-1; 10 bases match TRBD1. With 7 bases clipped from V and 4 bases from J, the junction kept 6 bases outside the gene matches. Germline values: CDR1 MNHEY, CDR2 SVGAGI. This CDR3 is built from 14 residues. This CDR3 is CASTPTGGLTEAFF. Here the CDR3 DNA reads TGTGCCAGCACCCCGACAGGGGGCCTCACTGAAGCTTTCTTT.

This chain links TRBV5-1 with TRBJ1-1; 9 bases line up with TRBD1. The CDR3 sequence is 17 residues long. Per germline, CDR1 SGHRS and CDR2 YFSETQ. Trimming at V came to 0 bases and at J to 1 base, leaving 7 bases not matched to a gene. The CDR3 reads CASSLEQGAMGNTEAFF. CDR3 DNA sequence: TGCGCCAGCAGCTTGGAACAGGGGGCGATGGGGAACACTGAAGCTTTCTTT.

Note on this clone: Within the sample, other DNA sequences also encode this same CDR3. The chain uses TRBV7-3 and TRBJ1-1, with unresolved D. V gave up 5 bases and J gave up 1 base, with 8 bases separating them. CDR3 length equals 13 residues. CDR1 is SGHTA, CDR2 FQGTGA, per germline. The CDR3 loop is CASSLRWNTEAFF. The CDR3 DNA reads TGTGCCAGCAGCCTCCGTTGGAACACTGAAGCTTTCTTT.

A note on this clone: The sample carries other DNA sequences with the same CDR3. The chain couples TRBV29-1 to TRBJ1-1, with 8 bases aligning to TRBD1. Germline CDR1 and CDR2: SQVTM and ANQGSEA. The CDR3 totals 14 residues. With 5 bases clipped from V and 3 bases from J, the junction kept 8 bases outside the gene matches. CDR3 protein: CSVRTGILDTEAFF. The CDR3 nucleotides are TGCAGCGTTCGGACAGGGATATTGGACACTGAAGCTTTCTTT. The full variable domain, completed using reference TRBV29-1 and TRBJ1-1, is SAVISQKPSRDICQRGTSLTIQCQVDSQVTMMFWYRQQPGQSLTLIATANQGSEATYESGFVIDKFPISRPNLTFSTLTVSNMSPEDSSIYLCSVRTGILDTEAFFGQGTRLTVV.

The V call is TRBV9, the J call TRBJ1-6; TRBD1 aligns across 9 bases. The junction had 7 bases not matched to a gene; V was cut back by 3 bases and J by 9 bases. Germline assignment: CDR1 SGDLS and CDR2 YYNGEE. The CDR3 has 15 residues. This CDR3 is CASSAEQGARSPLHF. CDR3 coding DNA: TGTGCCAGCAGCGCAGAACAGGGGGCTCGTTCACCCCTCCACTTT.

This chain connects TRBV18 to TRBJ1-6; D might be TRBD1 (5 bases). CDR3 length: 15 amino acids. V gave up 3 bases and J gave up 7 bases, with 13 bases separating them. CDR1 and CDR2 from the germline V gene are KGHSH and LQKENI. CDR3 loop: CASSPEGRINSPLHF. The CDR3 DNA reads as TGTGCCAGCTCACCGGAGGGACGGATAAATTCACCCCTCCACTTT.

The genes are TRBV18 and TRBJ1-3; the match to TRBD1 covers 7 bases. The length of the CDR3 is 16 residues. The germline gives CDR1 KGHSH, CDR2 LQKENI. V trimming: 5 bases; J trimming: 0 bases; junction bases outside the gene matches: 7. CDR3 DNA: TGTGCCAGCTCATCCTCCTGGGACAGCTCTGGAAACACCATATATTTT. It translates to CASSSSWDSSGNTIYF.

The chain has TRBV6-2 or TRBV6-3 and TRBJ2-6; D unclear. This CDR3 spans 16 amino acids. V was shortened by 5 bases and J by 5 bases, with 16 bases between the two germline ends. Germline V gives CDR1 MNHEY, CDR2 SVGEGT. Here the CDR3 reads CASSVSPLSWANVLTF. The CDR3, as DNA: TGTGCCAGCAGTGTCAGTCCTCTCTCATGGGCCAACGTCCTGACTTTC.